Listed below are T cell receptor beta chains from one sample, sequenced in a study of Tregs in tolerant kidney transplant recipients. Clones were read by immunoSEQ multiplex PCR, and TCRdb kept only the in-frame ones, dropping some. The sample carries tens of thousands of clones, approximately 98% recorded once. Specimen: CD4+ T cells from blood, collected before the transplant. These receptors all stem from a human donor who received a combined kidney and bone marrow transplant. Each CDR3 is given with its conserved first and last residue. D genes are given only for firm matches. Not every row has a clone size; where given, it reads once, few, many or a size class.

CDR3 protein: CAWSAGISNQPQHF
CDR3 DNA: TGTGCCTGGAGTGCGGGGATCAGCAATCAGCCCCAGCATTTT
clone size: -
V gene: TRBV30
D gene: -
J gene: TRBJ1-5

CDR3 protein: CASSFGPTGQETQYF
CDR3 DNA: TGCGCCAGCAGCTTCGGGCCGACAGGGCAAGAGACCCAGTACTTC
clone size: few
V gene: TRBV5-1
D gene: TRBD1
J gene: TRBJ2-5

CDR3 protein: CASSETRSFPEAFF
CDR3 DNA: TGTGCCAGCAGTGAAACCCGGAGCTTTCCAGAAGCTTTCTTT
clone size: -
V gene: TRBV25-1
D gene: -
J gene: TRBJ1-1

CDR3 protein: CASSSRGGPPYNEQFF
CDR3 DNA: TGTGCCAGCAGTTCCCGCGGGGGGCCACCCTACAATGAGCAGTTCTTC
clone size: -
V gene: TRBV28
D gene: TRBD2
J gene: TRBJ2-1

CDR3 protein: CASSLTAGRRNEQFF
CDR3 DNA: TGTGCCAGCAGCTTAACAGCGGGGCGGCGGAATGAGCAGTTCTTC
clone size: -
V gene: TRBV7-3
D gene: TRBD2
J gene: TRBJ2-1

CDR3 protein: CASTAGTRADTQYF
CDR3 DNA: TGTGCCAGCACCGCTGGGACTAGGGCAGATACGCAGTATTTT
clone size: -
V gene: TRBV27
D gene: TRBD2
J gene: TRBJ2-3

CDR3 protein: CASSSVRGTEAFF
CDR3 DNA: TGTGCCAGCAGCTCAGTCCGGGGGACTGAAGCTTTCTTT
clone size: -
V gene: TRBV7-2
D gene: -
J gene: TRBJ1-1

CDR3 protein: CASSLSRRENTEAFF
CDR3 DNA: TGTGCCAGCAGCTTAAGCAGGAGGGAAAACACTGAAGCTTTCTTT
clone size: -
V gene: TRBV7-9
D gene: -
J gene: TRBJ1-1

CDR3 protein: CASSVYTDTQYF
CDR3 DNA: TGTGCCAGCAGTGTTTACACAGATACGCAGTATTTT
clone size: -
V gene: TRBV2
D gene: -
J gene: TRBJ2-3

CDR3 protein: CASSLSRPRDRPYEQYF
CDR3 DNA: TGTGCCAGCAGTTTATCCCGCCCCCGGGACAGACCCTACGAGCAGTACTTC
clone size: -
V gene: TRBV27
D gene: TRBD1
J gene: TRBJ2-7

CDR3 protein: CSVEAGGADTQYF
CDR3 DNA: TGCAGCGTTGAAGCAGGGGGCGCGGATACGCAGTATTTT
clone size: -
V gene: TRBV29-1
D gene: TRBD1
J gene: TRBJ2-3

CDR3 protein: CASRRDTEAFF
CDR3 DNA: TGTGCCAGCAGGAGGGACACTGAAGCTTTCTTT
clone size: once
V gene: TRBV2
D gene: -
J gene: TRBJ1-1

CDR3 protein: CASSLSTGYGNTIYF
CDR3 DNA: TGTGCCAGCAGCTTATCCACAGGGTATGGAAACACCATATATTTT
clone size: -
V gene: TRBV11-3
D gene: -
J gene: TRBJ1-3

CDR3 protein: CASSPRGITGELFF
CDR3 DNA: TGTGCCAGCTCACCACGCGGGATCACCGGGGAGCTGTTTTTT
clone size: -
V gene: TRBV18
D gene: -
J gene: TRBJ2-2

CDR3 protein: CASTTGTGHSGEQYF
CDR3 DNA: TGCGCCAGCACAACCGGGACAGGTCACTCGGGGGAGCAGTACTTC
clone size: -
V gene: TRBV5-1
D gene: TRBD1
J gene: TRBJ2-7

CDR3 protein: CASSQVAGGSYNEQFF
CDR3 DNA: TGTGCCAGCAGCCAAGTTGCAGGGGGGTCCTACAATGAGCAGTTCTTC
clone size: -
V gene: TRBV4-2
D gene: -
J gene: TRBJ2-1

CDR3 protein: CASSYEAGPGYTF
CDR3 DNA: TGTGCCAGCAGCTACGAGGCAGGGCCTGGCTACACCTTC
clone size: few
V gene: TRBV7-2
D gene: -
J gene: TRBJ1-2

CDR3 protein: CASSHRLAGLLSGANVLTF
CDR3 DNA: TGCGCCAGCAGTCATCGACTAGCGGGGCTTCTCTCTGGGGCCAACGTCCTGACTTTC
clone size: -
V gene: TRBV23-1
D gene: TRBD2
J gene: TRBJ2-6

CDR3 protein: CASSLRDSLFSSYNEQFF
CDR3 DNA: TGTGCCAGCAGCTTAAGGGACTCCTTATTTAGCTCCTACAATGAGCAGTTCTTC
clone size: -
V gene: TRBV7-2
D gene: -
J gene: TRBJ2-1

CDR3 protein: CAIRSRENTEAFF
CDR3 DNA: TGTGCCATCAGGTCTCGGGAGAACACTGAAGCTTTCTTT
clone size: -
V gene: TRBV10-3
D gene: -
J gene: TRBJ1-1

CDR3 protein: CASSIGQGSYEQYF
CDR3 DNA: TGTGCCAGTAGTATCGGACAGGGCTCCTACGAGCAGTACTTC
clone size: -
V gene: TRBV19
D gene: TRBD1
J gene: TRBJ2-7

CDR3 protein: CASSIRTTKNQPQHF
CDR3 DNA: TGTGCCAGTAGTATACGGACAACGAAAAATCAGCCCCAGCATTTT
clone size: -
V gene: TRBV19
D gene: -
J gene: TRBJ1-5

CDR3 protein: CASSRIGTSNKGSYNEQFF
CDR3 DNA: TGTGCCAGCTCAAGGATCGGGACTAGTAATAAAGGTTCCTACAATGAGCAGTTCTTC
clone size: -
V gene: TRBV18
D gene: TRBD2
J gene: TRBJ2-1

CDR3 protein: CAIREAGATDTQYF
CDR3 DNA: TGTGCCATCAGAGAAGCGGGAGCCACAGATACGCAGTATTTT
clone size: -
V gene: TRBV10-3
D gene: TRBD2
J gene: TRBJ2-3

CDR3 protein: CASSIRTGPNSPLHF
CDR3 DNA: TGTGCCAGCAGCATAAGGACAGGACCAAATTCACCCCTCCACTTT
clone size: -
V gene: TRBV7-2
D gene: TRBD1
J gene: TRBJ1-6

CDR3 protein: CASVPGGKVETQYF
CDR3 DNA: TGTGCCAGCGTACCGGGAGGAAAAGTGGAGACCCAGTACTTC
clone size: -
V gene: TRBV7-9
D gene: TRBD2
J gene: TRBJ2-5

CDR3 protein: CASSLADSSNQPQHF
CDR3 DNA: TGTGCCAGCAGCTTAGCAGACAGTAGCAATCAGCCCCAGCATTTT
clone size: -
V gene: TRBV7-2
D gene: -
J gene: TRBJ1-5

CDR3 protein: CASSYPGQQNTEAFF
CDR3 DNA: TGTGCCAGCAGTTATCCGGGACAGCAGAACACTGAAGCTTTCTTT
clone size: -
V gene: TRBV6-6
D gene: TRBD1
J gene: TRBJ1-1

CDR3 protein: CASSSASNRGWYGYTF
CDR3 DNA: TGCGCCAGCAGCTCGGCCAGTAACAGGGGTTGGTATGGCTACACCTTC
clone size: -
V gene: TRBV5-1
D gene: TRBD1
J gene: TRBJ1-2

CDR3 protein: CASSWTSGTLETQYF
CDR3 DNA: TGTGCCAGCAGCTGGACTAGCGGGACACTAGAGACCCAGTACTTC
clone size: -
V gene: TRBV11-2
D gene: TRBD2
J gene: TRBJ2-5

CDR3 protein: CASIPPLRVRRNEQFF
CDR3 DNA: TGTGCCAGTATCCCGCCCCTCAGGGTCCGGCGGAATGAGCAGTTCTTC
clone size: -
V gene: TRBV19
D gene: -
J gene: TRBJ2-1

CDR3 protein: CASSPATAGSSTIYF
CDR3 DNA: TGTGCCAGCTCACCTGCGACAGCGGGAAGTAGCACCATATATTTT
clone size: -
V gene: TRBV18
D gene: -
J gene: TRBJ1-3

CDR3 protein: CASKGRVKNNEQFF
CDR3 DNA: TGTGCCAGTAAAGGCAGGGTAAAAAACAATGAGCAGTTCTTC
clone size: once
V gene: TRBV19
D gene: -
J gene: TRBJ2-1

CDR3 protein: CASSSARASGQSSYEQYF
CDR3 DNA: TGTGCCAGCAGCTCGGCCCGGGCTAGCGGGCAAAGCTCCTACGAGCAGTACTTC
clone size: -
V gene: TRBV7-9
D gene: TRBD2
J gene: TRBJ2-7

CDR3 protein: CASSLGGGRFGETQYF
CDR3 DNA: TGTGCCAGCAGCTTGGGCGGGGGGCGCTTTGGTGAGACCCAGTACTTC
clone size: -
V gene: TRBV5-5
D gene: TRBD2
J gene: TRBJ2-5

CDR3 protein: CASFSSTGGWTEAFF
CDR3 DNA: TGTGCCAGCTTTTCGTCTACGGGGGGTTGGACTGAAGCTTTCTTT
clone size: -
V gene: TRBV18
D gene: -
J gene: TRBJ1-1

CDR3 protein: CASSPRSNTIYF
CDR3 DNA: TGTGCCAGCAGCCCCCGGTCGAACACCATATATTTT
clone size: few
V gene: TRBV5-8
D gene: -
J gene: TRBJ1-3

CDR3 protein: CASSLARGAIRQETQYF
CDR3 DNA: TGTGCCAGCAGCTTAGCCCGGGGGGCGATCAGGCAAGAGACCCAGTACTTC
clone size: -
V gene: TRBV11-2
D gene: -
J gene: TRBJ2-5